Given below is one TCR beta chain in context. Participant ages covered about 18 to 95 years across some 25 US areas. Participants reported their clinical history, and cohort assignment relied on those reports. This entry belongs to a study of blood T cell repertoires in COVID-19. Sequencing used immunoSEQ multiplex PCR; TCRdb keeps in-frame clones, though not all of them. The sample contains over 55,000 clones, 65% to 85% of which appear only once. Specimen: PBMCs or T cells enriched from blood (not recorded which). The receptor's source is a middle-aged woman with acute COVID-19.

The CDR3 here is CASSRHPQGLNTEAFF. In nucleotides, the CDR3 is TGTGCCAGCAGCCGCCACCCACAGGGTTTGAACACTGAAGCTTTCTTT. The chain combines TRBV14 with TRBJ1-1; the D gene is possibly TRBD1 (6 bases). The CDR3 sequence is 16 residues long. Germline CDR1 is SGHDN and CDR2 is FVKESK. Deletions cut 4 bases from V and 0 bases from J, with 15 bases between.